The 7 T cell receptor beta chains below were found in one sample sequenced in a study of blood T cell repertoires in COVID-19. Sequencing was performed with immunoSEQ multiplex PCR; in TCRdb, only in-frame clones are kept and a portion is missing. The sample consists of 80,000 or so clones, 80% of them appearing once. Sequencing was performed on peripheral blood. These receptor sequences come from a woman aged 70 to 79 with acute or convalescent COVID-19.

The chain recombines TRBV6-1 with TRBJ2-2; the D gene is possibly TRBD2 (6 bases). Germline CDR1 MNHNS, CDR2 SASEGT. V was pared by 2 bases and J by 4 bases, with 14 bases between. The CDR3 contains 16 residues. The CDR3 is CASSETLAISTGELFF. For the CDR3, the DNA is TGTGCCAGCAGTGAAACCCTAGCGATCTCCACCGGGGAGCTGTTTTTT.

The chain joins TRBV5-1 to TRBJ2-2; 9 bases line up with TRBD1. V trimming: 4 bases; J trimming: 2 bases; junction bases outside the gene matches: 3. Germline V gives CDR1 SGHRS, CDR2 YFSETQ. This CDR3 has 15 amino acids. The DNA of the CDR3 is TGCGCCAGCAGCCTGGGACAGGGAAACACCGGGGAGCTGTTTTTT. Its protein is CASSLGQGNTGELFF.

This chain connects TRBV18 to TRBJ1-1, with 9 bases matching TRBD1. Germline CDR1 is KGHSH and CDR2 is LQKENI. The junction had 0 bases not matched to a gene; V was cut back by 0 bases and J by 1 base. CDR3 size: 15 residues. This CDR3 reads CASSPPTGGNTEAFF. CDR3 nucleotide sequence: TGTGCCAGCTCACCACCGACAGGGGGGAACACTGAAGCTTTCTTT.

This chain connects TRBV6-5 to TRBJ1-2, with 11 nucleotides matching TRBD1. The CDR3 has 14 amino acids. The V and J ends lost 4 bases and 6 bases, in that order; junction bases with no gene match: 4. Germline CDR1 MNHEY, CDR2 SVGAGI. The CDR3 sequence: CASSWTGGSDGYTF. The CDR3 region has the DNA TGTGCCAGCAGTTGGACAGGGGGCTCGGATGGCTACACCTTC.

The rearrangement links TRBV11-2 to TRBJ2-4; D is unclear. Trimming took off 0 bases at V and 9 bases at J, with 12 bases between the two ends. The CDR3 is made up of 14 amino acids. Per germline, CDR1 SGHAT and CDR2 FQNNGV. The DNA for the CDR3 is TGTGCCAGCAGCTTAGAGTCTTCCAGAAGCATTCAGTACTTC. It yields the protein CASSLESSRSIQYF.

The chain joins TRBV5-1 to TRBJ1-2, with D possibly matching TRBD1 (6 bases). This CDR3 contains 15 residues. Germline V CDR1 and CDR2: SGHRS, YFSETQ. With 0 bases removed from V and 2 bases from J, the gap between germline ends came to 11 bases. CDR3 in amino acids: CASSLEGDVNYGYTF. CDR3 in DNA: TGCGCCAGCAGCTTGGAGGGGGACGTAAACTATGGCTACACCTTC. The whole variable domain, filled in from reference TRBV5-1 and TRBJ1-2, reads KAGVTQTPRYLIKTRGQQVTLSCSPISGHRSVSWYQQTPGQGLQFLFEYFSETQRNKGNFPGRFSGRQFSNSRSEMNVSTLELGDSALYLCASSLEGDVNYGYTFGSGTRLTVV.

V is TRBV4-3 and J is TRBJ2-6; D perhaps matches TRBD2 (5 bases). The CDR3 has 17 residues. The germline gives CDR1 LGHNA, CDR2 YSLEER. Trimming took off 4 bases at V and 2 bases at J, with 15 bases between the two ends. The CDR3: CASSPHSPGAGANVLTF. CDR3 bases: TGCGCCAGCAGCCCCCATTCTCCCGGGGCTGGGGCCAACGTCCTGACTTTC.